This record covers a single T cell receptor beta chain. This CDR3 has 13 residues. Per the germline V gene, CDR1 is SGHAT and CDR2 is FQNNGV. V was clipped by 5 bases and J by 9 bases, with 11 bases between them. This specimen comes from a study of blood T cell repertoires in COVID-19. At the level of the study: Samples came from the United States, Italy and Spain, spanning acute and convalescent COVID-19.

The age range of participants was 18 to 89 years, with residence in approximately 25 US areas. Categorization into cohorts depended on clinical history that participants reported. In the original processing: Nucleated cell number was recorded as an estimate derived from reference gene primer amplification. The assay was immunoSEQ multiplex PCR, and TCRdb's table has in-frame clones only and misses some. The DNA was the basis for D and trimming; V, J and clone size are from that table. Among around 160,000 clones listed, over 75% were seen once. The sequence was obtained from a woman under 40 with acute COVID-19. This chain links TRBV11-2 with TRBJ1-6, with unresolved D. Sequencing was carried out using PBMCs or T cells enriched from blood (not recorded which). The CDR3 spells CASSPGQVSPLHF. The CDR3, as DNA: TGTGCCAGCAGCCCCGGTCAGGTTTCACCCCTCCACTTT.